Below are 11 T cell receptor beta chains sequenced from a single sample in a study of T cell responses to AZD1222 COVID-19 vaccine (dated by TCRdb to 2020 to 2022). Library preparation used the immunoSEQ multiplex PCR assay. TCRdb's version of the immuneACCESS table is confined to in-frame rearrangements and falls short of the full clone set. An unresolved V gene accounts for under half of the shortfall where checked; the remainder is of unknown origin. The sample table contains over 65,000 clones; only one count was recorded for approximately 87% of them. Around 6.7% of the sample comes from the top ten. This specimen's time point label, per the study, means: baseline before first vaccination. The sequenced sample was peripheral blood, obtained on day 0 of AZD1222 vaccination. The receptors originated from an adult in good health.

The chain has TRBV6-5 and TRBJ1-1, with TRBD1 as a possible D gene (5 bases). CDR3 length: 13 residues. V was pared by 7 bases and J by 2 bases, with 11 bases between. Germline CDR1 and CDR2: MNHEY and SVGAGI. The CDR3 sequence: CASTSTANTEAFF. Written as DNA, the CDR3 is TGTGCCAGCACCTCGACAGCAAACACTGAAGCTTTCTTT.

This chain links TRBV3-1 (or the pseudogene TRBV3-2) with TRBJ1-1; no firm D call. Trimming took off 0 bases at V and 3 bases at J, with 11 bases between the two ends. CDR1 and CDR2 from the germline V gene are LGHDT and YNNKEL (reference sequence). The CDR3 is 15 amino acids. The DNA of the CDR3 is TGTGCCAGCAGCCAAGAGGCAGCCAGTTACACTGAAGCTTTCTTT. This gives the protein CASSQEAASYTEAFF.

This chain links TRBV7-9 with TRBJ1-1; possibly TRBD1 for D (6 bases). CDR1 SEHNR and CDR2 FQNEAQ come from the germline V gene (reference sequence). V was cut by 5 bases and J by 4 bases, with 8 bases left in between. This CDR3 contains 12 residues. The CDR3 reads CASSAGATEAFF. The CDR3 bases are TGTGCCAGCAGCGCAGGGGCCACTGAAGCTTTCTTT.

This clone has just a few counts. Other DNA sequences in this sample translate to the same CDR3. The rearrangement joins TRBV2 to TRBJ1-5; D gene uncertain. The CDR3 length is 15 residues. In germline, CDR1 is SNHLY, CDR2 FYNNEI. V lost 1 base to trimming and J lost 1 base, with 8 bases between them. CDR3 DNA sequence: TGTGCCAGCAGTGAAGGGACCAGCAGCAATCAGCCCCAGCATTTT. It translates to CASSEGTSSNQPQHF.

The chain employs TRBV9 and TRBJ1-1; 7 bases are a match to TRBD1. Germline V CDR1 and CDR2: SGDLS, YYNGEE. V was clipped by 0 bases and J by 11 bases; unmatched bases: 10. The CDR3 runs 14 residues. The CDR3 is CASSVDQGVAGAFF. DNA for the CDR3: TGTGCCAGCAGCGTAGATCAGGGGGTGGCAGGGGCTTTCTTT. Looking up the rest from reference TRBV9 and TRBJ1-1 gives the full variable domain: DSGVTQTPKHLITATGQRVTLRCSPRSGDLSVYWYQQSLDQGLQFLIQYYNGEERAKGNILERFSAQQFPDLHSELNLSSLELGDSALYFCASSVDQGVAGAFFGQGTRLTVV.

The V and J genes are TRBV9 and TRBJ2-1; either TRBD1 or TRBD2 may fit D (5 bases each). The V end lost 2 bases, the J end lost 4 bases, and 10 bases lay between the germline ends. The CDR3 spans 14 residues. Germline CDR1 is SGDLS and CDR2 is YYNGEE. As DNA, the CDR3 is TGTGCCAGCAGCGTCGGGACGATTTACAATGAGCAGTTCTTC. Encoded protein: CASSVGTIYNEQFF.

The CDR3 region has the DNA TGTGCCAGCAGCTACTCCGCCGAAAAACTGTTTTTT. This sequence encodes CASSYSAEKLFF. This chain links TRBV13 with TRBJ1-4; D uncertain. This CDR3 comprises 12 residues. Trimming cost V 4 bases and J 8 bases, with 8 bases left between them. CDR1 and CDR2 from the germline V gene are PRHDT and FYEKMQ (reference sequence).

In DNA, the CDR3 is TGCGCCAGCAGGCCTCTTTCGGGGCGGTACGAGCAGTACTTC. The encoded protein is CASRPLSGRYEQYF. This chain links TRBV5-1 with TRBJ2-7; TRBD1 or TRBD2 may be the D gene (5 bases each). Trimming removed 5 bases at V and 4 bases at J, with 16 bases between. Germline V gene lookup returns CDR1 SGHRS and CDR2 YFSETQ. The CDR3 contains 14 residues.

This clone was picked up one time. The chain uses TRBV18 and TRBJ2-7; D tentatively reads TRBD1 or TRBD2 (5 bases each). The CDR3 has 14 amino acids. Per germline, CDR1 KGHSH and CDR2 LQKENI. Trimming removed 3 bases at V and 0 bases at J, with 9 bases between. CDR3 residues: CASSPRDGSYEQYF. The CDR3 DNA sequence: TGTGCCAGCTCACCCCGGGACGGCTCCTACGAGCAGTACTTC.

The CDR3 spells CASSESHRGRGYTF. The DNA of the CDR3 is TGTGCCAGCAGTGAAAGTCACAGGGGGCGAGGCTACACCTTC. This sequence joins TRBV2 and TRBJ1-2, with 9 bases that match TRBD1. The CDR3 spans 14 residues. The V and J ends lost 2 bases and 8 bases, in that order; junction bases with no gene match: 6. CDR1 is SNHLY and CDR2 is FYNNEI in the germline V gene.

The chain combines TRBV10-3 with TRBJ1-1; D perhaps matches TRBD1 (5 bases). Per the germline V gene, CDR1 is ENHRY and CDR2 is SYGVKD. The CDR3 covers 15 residues. Trimming cost V 8 bases and J 3 bases, with 19 bases left between them. The CDR3 sequence: CAIGRERVGDTEAFF. As DNA, the CDR3 is TGTGCCATCGGCAGGGAAAGGGTAGGAGACACTGAAGCTTTCTTT.